Included here is one TCR beta chain sequence, with context. Its cognate antigen is unknown. In alopecia areata patients, both lesional scalp punch biopsies and peripheral blood were collected. PBMC-derived CD4+ and CD8+ T cells were sorted. The sequencing template was cDNA reverse transcribed from extracted RNA. Generated by immunoSEQ multiplex PCR, the TCRdb table keeps only in-frame clones and is missing some. The sample consists of approximately 30,000 clones, 55% of them appearing once. This entry is derived from a study of CD8+ T cells in alopecia areata. Broader study findings: Alphabeta T cells residing in normal skin are also sequenced in scalp samples. Clonality exceeded that of normal scalp in lesional scalp, most notably in alopecia totalis/universalis.

Germline V gene lookup returns CDR1 SEHNR and CDR2 FQNEAQ (reference sequence). This CDR3 has 15 amino acids. V lost 5 bases, J lost 12 bases, and 8 bases stayed unmatched. The J gene is TRBJ2-1, the V gene TRBV7-9, with TRBD2 matching over 15 bases. This sequence was found in a human donor with alopecia areata. Sequences were obtained from NKG2D-high CD8+ T cells sorted from blood. The CDR3 DNA follows: TGTGCCAGCAGCGAGGGACTAGCGGGGGGAGCTGGGCAGTTCTTC. Its translation: CASSEGLAGGAGQFF.